The present TCR beta chain was sequenced within a study of monozygotic twins with inflammatory bowel disease. Germline CDR1 is SGHRS and CDR2 is YFSETQ. CDR3 length: 15 residues. Reanalyzing the 5' RACE reads, TCRdb keeps one entry per CDR3 protein, without DNA. The sample has around 220,000 distinct CDR3 sequences; the top ten hold around 7.6%. The chain couples TRBV5-1 to TRBJ2-1; with no DNA, the TCRdb D assignment of TRBD1 cannot be verified. This receptor was identified in a human donor with ulcerative colitis or Crohn's disease, or a healthy co-twin of an affected twin (not recorded which). Input material: blood. The CDR3 reads CASNSLGQGRSEQFF.